This T cell receptor beta chain was observed in a study of OX40 agonist ivuxolimab in advanced cancers. Study-wide results and caveats: Average numbers of expanded clones were greater in CD8+ T cells than in CD4+.

A word on this clone: Its target is not known.

The germline V gene has CDR1 KGHSH and CDR2 LQKENI. The length of the CDR3 is 14 residues. V gave up 3 bases and J gave up 4 bases, with 13 bases separating them. TCRdb keeps only in-frame clones here, not all; method: immunoSEQ multiplex PCR. This sample yields some 23,000 clones, of which around 81% are seen a single time; around 24% belongs to the top ten. The sample here was CD4+ or CD8+ T cells sorted from blood, taken in a trial of the OX40 agonist ivuxolimab. The V call is TRBV18, the J call TRBJ2-7, with TRBD2 as a possible D gene (6 bases). This TCR derives from an adult with an advanced solid tumor such as melanoma, head and neck, liver or kidney cancer. In nucleotides, the CDR3 is TGTGCCAGCTCACCCCCGGGGGAGAGTTACGAGCAGTACTTC. This codes for CASSPPGESYEQYF.